This T cell receptor beta chain was recovered during a study of T-cell memory formation after mild COVID-19. Study results and limitations: Specificity for SARS-CoV-2 was not confirmed among the second-wave clones peaking on day 37.

From the 5' RACE reads, TCRdb called clonotypes with MiXCR, one entry per CDR3 protein. The profile shows around 200,000 distinct CDR3 sequences, under 30% of them singletons. As for this clonotype: The antigen is undetermined. Likely a read error: the CDR3 ends without its conserved phenylalanine or tryptophan.

The source is an adult woman who had mild COVID-19 (a few samples of this study predate the infection). Cell type and time point are not known. The material sequenced was PBMCs or a T cell subset sorted from them (not recorded which).

As DNA, the CDR3 is TGTGCCACCGGAGGGGGTGGGAATGAGCAGTTCTTA. This translates into CATGGGGNEQFL. This rearrangement joins TRBV15 to TRBJ2-1, with D perhaps TRBD1 or TRBD2 (6 bases each). CDR3 length: 12 amino acids. The germline V and J ends were trimmed by 8 bases and 7 bases, with 12 bases remaining between them. From germline, CDR1 is LNHNV and CDR2 YYDKDF (reference sequence).